This entry features one T cell receptor beta chain sequence. The data originate from a study of blood T cell repertoires in COVID-19. Across the whole study: The analysed material was cDNA or gDNA that came from T cells, B-cell-depleted T cells, or PBMCs.

The CDR3 contains 16 residues. Generated by immunoSEQ multiplex PCR, the TCRdb table keeps only in-frame clones and is missing some. The sample carries fewer than 500,000 clones, around nine tenths recorded once. The study assigned cohorts using participant-reported clinical history. This chain joins TRBV21-1 and TRBJ2-7; the D segment call TRBD1 is taken from the table without a DNA check. TRBV21-1 is shown as a pseudogene. Sequencing was performed on PBMCs or T cells enriched from blood (not recorded which). The receptor was isolated from a woman between 18 and 29 years old with acute COVID-19. The CDR3 spells CASSTYLRDRTYEQYF. The CDR3 DNA reads as TGTGCCAGCAGCACTTACCTCCGGGACAGAACCTACGAGCAGTACTTC.